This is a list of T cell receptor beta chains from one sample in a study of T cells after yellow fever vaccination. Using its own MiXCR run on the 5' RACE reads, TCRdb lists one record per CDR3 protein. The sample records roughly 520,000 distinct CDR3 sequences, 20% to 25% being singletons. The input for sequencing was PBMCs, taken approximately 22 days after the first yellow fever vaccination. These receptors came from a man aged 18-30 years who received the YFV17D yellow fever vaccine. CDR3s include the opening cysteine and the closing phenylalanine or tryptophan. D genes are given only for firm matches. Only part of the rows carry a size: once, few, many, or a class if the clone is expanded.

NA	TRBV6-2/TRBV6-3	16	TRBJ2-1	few	TGTGCCAGCAGTTCGATCCGGTATTTGCCATACAATGAGCAGTTCTTC	CASSSIRYLPYNEQFF
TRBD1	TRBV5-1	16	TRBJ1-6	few	TGCGCCAGCAGCTTACTCCCGGGACAGGATAATTCACCCCTCCACTTT	CASSLLPGQDNSPLHF
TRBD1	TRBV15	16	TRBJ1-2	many	TGTGCCACCAGCAGAGAAGGGACAGCGAAAAACTATGGCTACACCTTC	CATSREGTAKNYGYTF
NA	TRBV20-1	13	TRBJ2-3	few	TGCAGTGTTGTGTGGGGGAACACAGATACGCAGTATTTT	CSVVWGNTDTQYF
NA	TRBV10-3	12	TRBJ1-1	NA	TGTGCCATTAGGGGGGGGTCTGATGAAGCTTTCTTT	CAIRGGSDEAFF
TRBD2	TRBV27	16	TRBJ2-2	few	TGTGCCAGCAGTTTATCGACTAGCGGTAACACCGGGGAGCTGTTTTTT	CASSLSTSGNTGELFF
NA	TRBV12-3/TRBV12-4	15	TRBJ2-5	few	TGTGCCAGCAGTTTGTTCCAGTTTGATGGGGAGACCCAGTACTTC	CASSLFQFDGETQYF
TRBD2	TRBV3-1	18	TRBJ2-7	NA	TGTGCCATCACCCAGGGACTAGCGGGGGGGCTGCACCCCTACGAGCAGTACTTC	CAITQGLAGGLHPYEQYF
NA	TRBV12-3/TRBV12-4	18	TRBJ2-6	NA	TGTGCCAGCAGTTTTATCGCAGGAGCTTTCTCTGGGGCCAACGTCCTGACTTTC	CASSFIAGAFSGANVLTF
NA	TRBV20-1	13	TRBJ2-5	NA	TGCAGTGCTAGGGGTAGGGGCCGGGAGACCCAGTACTTC	CSARGRGRETQYF
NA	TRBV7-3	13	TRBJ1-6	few	TGTGCCAGCAGCTTAAATACGGATTCACCCCTCCACTTT	CASSLNTDSPLHF
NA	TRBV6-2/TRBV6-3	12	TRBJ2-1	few	TGTGCCAGCAGTTTTTCGCGCGATGAGCAGTTCTTC	CASSFSRDEQFF
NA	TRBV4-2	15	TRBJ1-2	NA	TGTGCCAGCAGCCCCCGGTCCTCGTCACTCTATGGCTACACCTTC	CASSPRSSSLYGYTF
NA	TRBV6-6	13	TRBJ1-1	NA	TGTGCCAGCAGTTACTCCGGGACATGGAGAGCTTTCTTT	CASSYSGTWRAFF
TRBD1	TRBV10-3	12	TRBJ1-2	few	TGTGCCACTATGGACAGGGACTATGGCTACACCTTC	CATMDRDYGYTF
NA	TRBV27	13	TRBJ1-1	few	TGTGCCAGCAGAAAGGAGATCAACACTGAAGCTTTCTTT	CASRKEINTEAFF